This T cell receptor (beta chain) is drawn from a study of T cell repertoires in cytomegalovirus infection. Turning to the study itself: In public TCR beta signatures, there were indications of both CMV infection and matching HLA type. Study findings and constraints: There were HLA-C-restricted CMV-specific TCR beta clonotypes dominating the ex vivo response. Frequencies of public TCR beta families were cumulated, and this identified carriers of CMV plus the relevant HLA.

This clonotype was seen a handful of times. The antigen remains unidentified. A single record per CDR3 protein comes from TCRdb applying MiXCR to the reads. The sample records some 800,000 distinct CDR3 sequences, about 31% being singletons. Trimming removed 2 bases from V and 0 bases from J, with 11 bases in between. The CDR3 is made up of 16 amino acids. Germline CDR1 and CDR2: SNHLY and FYNNEI. The chain has TRBV2 and TRBJ2-1; perhaps TRBD1 as D (5 bases). The TCR was taken from a human donor in good health (CMV status not recorded). Some clones in this sample may be carry-over from other donors' samples. This sample comprised cultured CD8+ T cells from PBMCs, obtained from culture after CMV antigen stimulation. The CDR3 bases are TGTGCCAGCAGTGAAATTGGGGCCGACTCCTACAATGAGCAGTTCTTC. This sequence encodes CASSEIGADSYNEQFF. Variable domain in full (rest from reference TRBV2 and TRBJ2-1): EPEVTQTPSHQVTQMGQEVILRCVPISNHLYFYWYRQILGQKVEFLVSFYNNEISEKSEIFDDQFSVERPDGSNFTLKIRSTKLEDSAMYFCASSEIGADSYNEQFFGPGTRLTVL.